The rows below give T cell receptor beta chains drawn from one sample of a study of blood T cell repertoires in COVID-19. The data were produced by immunoSEQ multiplex PCR, yet TCRdb's version contains in-frame clones alone and is incomplete. Found here are 190,000 or so clones, 80% to 90% of them singletons; the top ten hold 12%. The sequenced sample consisted of peripheral blood. All receptors come from a woman older than 75 with COVID-19, enrolled during active disease. CDR3s include the opening cysteine and the closing phenylalanine or tryptophan. D genes are given only for firm matches. A clone size is listed for some rows: how often the clone was seen (once, few, many), or a class if it is expanded.

>TRBV5-4|TRBJ2-7|15|NA|TRBD2
CASSRNGGGLNEQYF
TGTGCCAGCAGCCGCAACGGGGGGGGCCTCAACGAGCAGTACTTC
>TRBV11-2|TRBJ2-6|16|NA|NA
CASSREQGAGANVLTF
TGTGCCAGCAGCCGAGAACAAGGGGCTGGGGCCAACGTCCTGACTTTC
>TRBV5-1|TRBJ2-7|16|NA|TRBD1
CASSLSMGQGVNEQYF
TGCGCCAGCAGCTTGTCTATGGGACAGGGGGTTAACGAGCAGTACTTC
>TRBV7-2|TRBJ2-3|13|NA|NA
CASSLERADTQYF
TGTGCCAGCAGCTTAGAGAGGGCGGATACGCAGTATTTT
>TRBV28|TRBJ2-2|15|few|NA
CASSHSAANTGELFF
TGTGCCAGCAGCCATAGCGCAGCGAACACCGGGGAGCTGTTTTTT
>TRBV5-5|TRBJ1-2|15|NA|NA
CASSLAAGWDYGYTF
TGTGCCAGCAGCTTGGCTGCGGGGTGGGACTATGGCTACACCTTC
>TRBV6-1|TRBJ2-3|15|NA|NA
CASSEPHFSTDTQYF
TGTGCCAGCAGTGAACCCCACTTTAGCACAGATACGCAGTATTTT
>TRBV10-3|TRBJ1-6|15|NA|NA
CAIRDPGGGNSPLHF
TGTGCCATCAGGGACCCCGGGGGTGGGAATTCACCCCTCCACTTT
>TRBV4-3|TRBJ2-1|17|NA|TRBD2
CASSQEVTSGVYNEQFF
TGCGCCAGCAGCCAAGAGGTGACTAGCGGGGTGTATAATGAGCAGTTCTTC
>TRBV3-1/TRBV3-2|TRBJ2-2|14|once|NA
CASSPRGPTGELFF
TGTGCCAGCAGCCCGCGGGGGCCCACCGGGGAGCTGTTTTTT
>TRBV2|TRBJ1-5|15|NA|NA
CASSVVQGNNQPQHF
TGTGCCAGCAGTGTCGTACAGGGCAACAATCAGCCCCAGCATTTT
>TRBV28|TRBJ2-7|14|once|NA
CASSYTAIPYEQYF
TGTGCCAGCAGTTACACAGCTATCCCTTACGAGCAGTACTTC
>TRBV12-3/TRBV12-4|TRBJ2-3|13|NA|TRBD2
CASSGPSGGTQYF
TGTGCCAGCAGTGGCCCTAGCGGGGGTACGCAGTATTTT
>TRBV7-2|TRBJ1-2|14|NA|NA
CASSLLEGSYGYTF
TGTGCCAGCAGCTTACTGGAGGGGAGCTATGGCTACACCTTC
>TRBV6-1|TRBJ1-5|13|NA|NA
CASSEHGNQPQHF
TGTGCCAGCAGTGAACACGGGAATCAGCCCCAGCATTTT
>TRBV3-1/TRBV3-2|TRBJ2-4|14|NA|NA
CASSLRAEGDIQYF
TGTGCCAGCAGCCTTAGGGCTGAGGGGGACATTCAGTACTTC
>TRBV6-5|TRBJ2-1|15|NA|TRBD2
CASSPRGAGVNEQFF
TGTGCCAGCAGCCCCAGGGGAGCGGGAGTGAATGAGCAGTTCTTC
>TRBV11-3|TRBJ2-7|12|NA|NA
CASSFGQIEQYF
TGTGCCAGCAGCTTCGGACAGATCGAGCAGTACTTC
>TRBV6-5|TRBJ2-5|15|NA|TRBD1
CASPNDRVKEETQYF
TGTGCCAGCCCTAATGACAGGGTTAAGGAGGAGACCCAGTACTTC
>TRBV25-1|TRBJ2-7|15|few|TRBD2
CASSEGQRGTYEQYF
TGTGCCAGCAGTGAGGGGCAGCGGGGCACCTACGAGCAGTACTTC
>TRBV5-4|TRBJ2-7|13|once|TRBD2
CASSSARGGEQYF
TGTGCCAGCAGCTCGGCGCGGGGGGGCGAGCAGTACTTC
>TRBV5-1|TRBJ2-7|14|NA|NA
CASSLDGTSLEQYF
TGCGCCAGCAGCTTGGACGGGACATCTTTGGAGCAGTACTTC
>TRBV3-1/TRBV3-2|TRBJ2-2|18|NA|TRBD1
CASSQDPWDRVNTGELFF
TGTGCCAGCAGCCAAGACCCCTGGGACAGGGTGAACACCGGGGAGCTGTTTTTT
>TRBV6-6|TRBJ2-1|16|NA|TRBD2
CASSYPGGSGVNEQFF
TGTGCCAGCAGTTACCCGGGAGGTAGCGGGGTCAATGAGCAGTTCTTC
>TRBV27|TRBJ1-1|13|NA|NA
CASSVVRETEAFF
TGTGCCAGCAGTGTTGTAAGGGAGACTGAAGCTTTCTTT
>TRBV6-1|TRBJ1-5|14|few|NA
CASSERQGGQPQHF
TGTGCCAGCAGTGAACGGCAGGGAGGTCAGCCCCAGCATTTT
>TRBV12-3/TRBV12-4|TRBJ2-7|13|NA|TRBD1
CASSSPDRGEQYF
TGTGCCAGCAGTTCCCCCGACAGGGGCGAGCAGTACTTC
>TRBV4-2|TRBJ1-2|16|NA|NA
CASSQITKGRTGGYTF
TGTGCCAGCAGCCAGATAACAAAGGGGCGTACGGGTGGCTACACCTTC
>TRBV7-8|TRBJ2-7|14|NA|TRBD1
CASSPWTGGDEQYF
TGTGCCAGCAGCCCTTGGACAGGGGGCGACGAGCAGTACTTC
>TRBV6-6|TRBJ2-1|15|NA|NA
CASSYSGHGSNEQFF
TGTGCCAGCAGTTACTCGGGACACGGCTCTAATGAGCAGTTCTTC
>TRBV5-6|TRBJ2-5|14|NA|NA
CASSTAGRQETQYF
TGTGCCAGCAGCACTGCTGGTCGTCAAGAGACCCAGTACTTC
>TRBV5-5|TRBJ1-2|15|NA|NA
CASSLGPTANYGYTF
TGTGCCAGCAGCTTGGGACCGACAGCTAACTATGGCTACACCTTC